Described below is a single TCR beta chain sequence and its context. This record comes from a study of CDR3 diversity in severe acne. One entry per CDR3 protein results from TCRdb running MiXCR on the PCR reads. This sample has around 83,000 distinct CDR3 sequences; 49% occur once, and the top ten carry roughly 10%. The CDR3 totals 12 residues. CDR1 and CDR2 (germline): SGHVS, FQNEAQ. This receptor was taken from a male donor with severe acne vulgaris. Sequencing used blood. The gene calls are TRBV7-8 and TRBJ2-5; D gene unclear. The better agreement between TRBJ2-1 and the DNA end casts doubt on the J call. CDR3 in DNA: TGTGCCAGCGTATCCCTAGACAATGAGCAGTTCTTC. As protein: CASVSLDNEQFF.